The TCR beta chain described here comes from a study of cytomegalovirus exposure and HLA in healthy donors. Study-wide context: Findings of an earlier analysis included some 120 million unique TCR beta sequences from roughly 200 million T cells.

Comment on this clone: Its antigen is as yet unknown.

Study results and limitations: The productive fraction for most TCR beta V segments was about 87% or about 30% in an earlier analysis.

PCR primers comprised 60 Vbeta and 13 Jbeta primers. Clones were sequenced by immunoSEQ multiplex PCR, and TCRdb holds only the in-frame ones, with some missing. The repertoire holds 100,000 to 150,000 clones, with about 86% as singletons. CDR3 length: 18 residues. Germline trimming cut 6 bases from V and 1 base from J; bases unmatched to any gene: 7. CDR1 SGHTA and CDR2 FQGTGA come from the germline V gene. Sequenced input: PBMCs. The source of this sequence is a woman aged 25 to 39 in good health and CMV-seronegative. This sequence joins TRBV7-3 and TRBJ2-2, with 14 bases fitting TRBD2. DNA of the CDR3: TGTGCCAGCAGGGGGGGGACTAGCGGGAGTAGGAACACCGGGGAGCTGTTTTTT. It specifies CASRGGTSGSRNTGELFF.